This TCR beta chain comes out of a study of T cell clonotyping in hematopoietic cell transplantation. General study results and limits: Cells were unsorted, so CD4 and CD8 contributions were not separated. Few recipient clonotypes overlapped donors; over 95% were de novo at given depth. After transplant, recipient diversity fell while pathologically expanded clonotypes grew through day 180.

The germline V and J ends were trimmed by 7 bases and 4 bases, with 8 bases remaining between them. CDR3 length: 11 amino acids. Germline CDR1 and CDR2: MDHEN and SYDVKM. Here immunoSEQ multiplex PCR was the method, and the copy in TCRdb shows in-frame clones only, minus some. The sample holds approximately 6,900 clones, roughly 90% seen once. With regard to this clone: Its antigen is not identified.

The TCR comes from a female patient aged 50 to 65 who had an allogeneic stem cell transplant from an unrelated donor, so the T cells may come from the graft donor. Some clones in this sample may be carry-over from other donors' samples. This chain joins TRBV28 and TRBJ2-7, with D possibly TRBD1 on 5 matching bases. Sequenced material: PBMCs, taken 30 days after allogeneic stem cell transplant. The CDR3, as DNA: TGTGCCAGCAAAGGGGTGTACGAGCAGTACTTC. Translation: CASKGVYEQYF.